The 16 T cell receptor beta chains given below trace back to one sample, sequenced in a study of beta chain features in type 1 diabetes (dated by TCRdb to between 2018 and 2020). Library preparation employed the immunoSEQ multiplex PCR assay. All of the isolated RNA was reverse transcribed with the High Capacity cDNA Reverse Transcription Kit, so expressed TCRB transcripts were sequenced. Sourced from immuneACCESS, this table was stored by TCRdb with only in-frame sequences that have V and J called. A share of the clones is absent; for the studies checked, an unresolved V gene accounts for under half, and the remainder has no known explanation. The sample table contains around 430,000 clones; only one count was recorded for around 30% of them. The ten most abundant clones make up almost 0.065% of the sample. Sequenced material: naive CD4+ T cells from blood. Interpreted using the paper, the cell subset or site label stands for: true naive CD4+ T cells. The receptor source for this set is a man aged 18 to 30 in good health.

Regarding this clone: The same CDR3 is also encoded by other DNA sequences in this sample. The DNA for the CDR3 is TGTGCCAGCAGCTTACCAGGCACAGATACGCAGTATTTT. Translating gives CASSLPGTDTQYF. The chain is built from TRBV7-9 and TRBJ2-3; no clear D. The V end was cut by 2 bases, the J end by 1 base, with 4 bases between. CDR1 SEHNR and CDR2 FQNEAQ come from the germline V gene (reference sequence). The CDR3 length is 13 residues.

The chain uses TRBV9 and TRBJ2-3; D is ambiguous. Trimming pared 0 bases from V and 10 bases from J, leaving 12 bases between. CDR3 length: 13 residues. Per germline, CDR1 SGDLS and CDR2 YYNGEE. The CDR3 region has the DNA TGTGCCAGCAGCGTAGATCTCCGGACCCCGCAGTATTTT. This gives the protein CASSVDLRTPQYF.

The genes are TRBV15 and TRBJ2-3, with TRBD2 as a possible D gene (5 bases). This CDR3 is 11 amino acids long. The V end was cut by 4 bases, the J end by 8 bases, with 7 bases between. CDR1 and CDR2 (germline): LNHNV, YYDKDF (reference sequence). In DNA form, the CDR3 reads TGTGCCACCAGCAACGGAGGTACGCAGTATTTT. This codes for CATSNGGTQYF.

The chain combines TRBV4-2 with TRBJ2-7; D is perhaps TRBD1 (6 bases). Trimming cost V 0 bases and J 2 bases, with 14 bases left between them. The CDR3 runs to 16 residues. CDR1 LGHNA and CDR2 YNFKEQ come from the germline V gene. The chain's CDR3 is CASSQEVAQGPYEQYF. DNA for the CDR3: TGTGCCAGCAGCCAAGAGGTAGCTCAGGGGCCCTACGAGCAGTACTTC.

The chain is built from TRBV10-3 and TRBJ2-5; D remains unclear. Germline V gene sequence: CDR1 ENHRY, CDR2 SYGVKD. This CDR3 comprises 13 residues. V was cut by 5 bases and J by 2 bases, with 9 bases left in between. In nucleotides, the CDR3 is TGTGCCATCAGTCCGGGCCTACAAGAGACCCAGTACTTC. Translation: CAISPGLQETQYF.

As for this clone: Other DNA sequences in this sample translate to the same CDR3. The chain has TRBV30 and TRBJ1-1, with TRBD1 as a possible D gene (5 bases). With 2 bases removed from V and 4 bases from J, the gap between germline ends came to 5 bases. Per germline, CDR1 GTSNPN and CDR2 SVGIG (reference sequence). CDR3 length equals 11 residues. The CDR3 DNA is TGTGCCTGGAGTAGGGGCACTGAAGCTTTCTTT. Translated, it gives CAWSRGTEAFF.

This clone showed up just a few times. The rearrangement joins TRBV19 to TRBJ2-7; TRBD1 is a possible D gene (6 bases). In germline, CDR1 is LNHDA, CDR2 SQIVND (reference sequence). The V gene lost 5 bases and the J gene lost 3 bases, with 14 bases spanning the gap. The CDR3 spans 14 residues. CDR3 bases: TGTGCCAGTAGTGCTACCGGGACACACTACGAGCAGTACTTC. Translation: CASSATGTHYEQYF.

The chain recombines TRBV7-6 with TRBJ2-3; D might be TRBD1 or TRBD2, each matching 5 bases. The CDR3 has 19 amino acids. The V end lost 0 bases, the J end lost 0 bases, and 19 bases lay between the germline ends. Germline V lookup: CDR1 SGHVS, CDR2 FNYEAQ. The chain's CDR3 is CASSLARGPSGASTDTQYF. DNA for the CDR3: TGTGCCAGCAGCTTAGCGAGGGGCCCCTCTGGGGCTAGCACAGATACGCAGTATTTT. The full variable domain, its missing parts supplied by reference TRBV7-6 and TRBJ2-3, is GAGVSQSPRYKVTKRGQDVALRCDPISGHVSLYWYRQALGQGPEFLTYFNYEAQQDKSGLPNDRFSAERPEGSISTLTIQRTEQRDSAMYRCASSLARGPSGASTDTQYFGPGTRLTVL.

The chain has TRBV5-4 and TRBJ1-1, with D perhaps TRBD1 (5 bases). The V end was cut by 3 bases, the J end by 2 bases, with 11 bases between. The CDR3 is 14 amino acids. Looked up from germline, CDR1 is SGHNT and CDR2 is YYREEE (reference sequence). DNA for the CDR3: TGTGCCAGCAGCTCCAGGGCCACTAACACTGAAGCTTTCTTT. Protein: CASSSRATNTEAFF.

The V and J genes are TRBV29-1 and TRBJ1-2, with D unresolved. From germline, CDR1 is SQVTM and CDR2 ANQGSEA. The V and J ends lost 4 bases and 5 bases respectively, with 8 bases between them. The CDR3 has 11 amino acids. The CDR3 is CSVVSYYGYTF. The CDR3 DNA reads as TGCAGCGTTGTTTCGTATTATGGCTACACCTTC.

The chain recombines TRBV4-3 with TRBJ2-1, with TRBD1 as a possible D gene (6 bases). Trimming pared 1 base from V and 4 bases from J, leaving 8 bases between. The CDR3 covers 14 residues. Germline assignment: CDR1 LGHNA and CDR2 YSLEER. CDR3 DNA sequence: TGCGCCAGCAGCCAAGGAGGGGGATACAATGAGCAGTTCTTC. Translating gives CASSQGGGYNEQFF.

The CDR3 DNA reads as TGTGCCAGCAGCACTAGCTGGCTAGCGGGAGTTTACAATGAGCAGTTCTTC. Protein product: CASSTSWLAGVYNEQFF. The chain joins TRBV7-9 to TRBJ2-1, with 10 bases identical to TRBD2. The CDR3 covers 17 residues. Trimming took 5 bases from V and 4 from J; bases not matched to a gene: 11. Germline-derived CDR1 and CDR2 are SEHNR and FQNEAQ (reference sequence).

This clone was detected only once. The chain recombines TRBV7-3 with TRBJ2-6; D unresolved. The CDR3 has 17 amino acids. The germline V gene has CDR1 SGHTA and CDR2 FQGTGA. V lost 1 base to trimming and J lost 2 bases, with 12 bases between them. The CDR3 nucleotides are TGTGCCAGCAGCTTAATAGTTCGCGACCCTGGGGCCAACGTCCTGACTTTC. This codes for CASSLIVRDPGANVLTF.

The rearrangement joins TRBV27 to TRBJ2-7, with no clear D. Trimming removed 6 bases at V and 0 bases at J, with 12 bases between. In germline, CDR1 is MNHEY, CDR2 SMNVEV (reference sequence). CDR3 size: 14 residues. The CDR3 DNA follows: TGTGCCAGCAGGGGAAGGACGAGCTCCTACGAGCAGTACTTC. Amino acids: CASRGRTSSYEQYF.

This clone was recorded a few times. The chain employs TRBV9 and TRBJ2-1, with 11 bases that match TRBD2. V gave up 0 bases and J gave up 1 base; unmatched junction bases: 3. The CDR3 is 17 residues long. In germline, CDR1 is SGDLS, CDR2 YYNGEE. This chain's CDR3 is CASSVVAGGTSYNEQFF. CDR3 DNA: TGTGCCAGCAGCGTAGTAGCGGGAGGGACTTCCTACAATGAGCAGTTCTTC.

CDR3 amino acids: CAISEARGLDKNIQYF. The CDR3 DNA is TGTGCCATCAGTGAGGCCAGGGGGCTGGACAAAAACATTCAGTACTTC. The gene calls are TRBV10-3 and TRBJ2-4; TRBD1 aligns across 8 bases. V lost 2 bases and J lost 3; bases outside the gene matches: 6. CDR3 length: 16 amino acids. Germline loops: CDR1 ENHRY, CDR2 SYGVKD.